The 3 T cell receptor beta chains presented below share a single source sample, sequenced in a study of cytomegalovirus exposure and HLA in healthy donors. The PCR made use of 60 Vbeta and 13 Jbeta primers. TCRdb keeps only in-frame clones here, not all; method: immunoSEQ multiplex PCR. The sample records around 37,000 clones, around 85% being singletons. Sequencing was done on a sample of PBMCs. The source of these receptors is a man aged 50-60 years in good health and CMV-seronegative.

Here the CDR3 reads CASSLGQAAIQYF. The CDR3 DNA sequence: TGTGCCAGCAGTTTGGGTCAGGCTGCTATTCAGTACTTC. The J gene is TRBJ2-4, the V gene TRBV27; D gene uncertain. V lost 3 bases and J lost 10, with 13 bases in between. Germline lookup yields CDR1 MNHEY and CDR2 SMNVEV (reference sequence). CDR3 length: 13 amino acids.

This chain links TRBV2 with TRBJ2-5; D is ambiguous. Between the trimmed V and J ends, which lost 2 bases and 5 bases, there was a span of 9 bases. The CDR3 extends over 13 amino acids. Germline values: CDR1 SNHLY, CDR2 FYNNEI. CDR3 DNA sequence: TGTGCCAGCAGTGAAAGTCTCAGGGAGACCCAGTACTTC. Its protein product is CASSESLRETQYF.

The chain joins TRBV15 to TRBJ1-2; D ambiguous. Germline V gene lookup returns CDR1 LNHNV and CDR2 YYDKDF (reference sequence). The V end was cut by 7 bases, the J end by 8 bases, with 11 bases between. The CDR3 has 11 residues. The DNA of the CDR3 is TGTGCCACCACCTACCGGGGAGGCTACACCTTC. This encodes CATTYRGGYTF.